The rows below give T cell receptor beta chains drawn from one sample of a study of PD-1 blockade in classical Hodgkin lymphoma. Repertoires were generated with immunoSEQ multiplex PCR, while TCRdb's copy carries only in-frame clones and drops some. Altogether tens of thousands of clones are present, 70% to 75% being singletons, with the ten largest covering over 2.5%. The sequenced sample was peripheral blood mononuclear cells (PBMCs), obtained before the second cycle of nivolumab. All receptors derive from a human donor with classical Hodgkin lymphoma. Both conserved end residues are part of each CDR3. A D gene is named only where the DNA matches it firmly. Only part of the rows carry a size: once, few, many, or a class if the clone is expanded.

>TRBJ2-1|-|TRBV5-1|-
CASSLFLVGEQFF
TGCGCCAGCAGCTTGTTTTTGGTTGGTGAGCAGTTCTTC
>TRBJ1-2|-|TRBV6-1|-
CASSDGGLYGYTF
TGTGCCAGCAGTGATGGGGGCCTCTATGGCTACACCTTC
>TRBJ1-4|-|TRBV5-4|TRBD1
CASSLGQGGEKLFF
TGTGCCAGCAGCTTAGGACAGGGGGGTGAAAAACTGTTTTTT
>TRBJ1-5|-|TRBV30|-
CAWTAGGPQHF
TGTGCCTGGACCGCCGGGGGGCCCCAGCATTTT
>TRBJ1-2|-|TRBV19|-
CASTRGANYGYTF
TGTGCCAGTACCCGGGGGGCTAACTATGGCTACACCTTC
>TRBJ1-1|once|TRBV11-2|TRBD1
CASSALRDRGLGGTEAFF
TGTGCCAGCAGCGCACTACGGGACAGGGGTTTAGGTGGCACTGAAGCTTTCTTT
>TRBJ1-1|-|TRBV5-1|-
CASSLGSAGTLNTEAFF
TGCGCCAGCAGCTTGGGCTCGGCAGGGACTTTGAACACTGAAGCTTTCTTT
>TRBJ1-1|-|TRBV19|-
CASSIGRQSNTEAFF
TGTGCCAGTAGTATAGGGAGGCAGTCGAACACTGAAGCTTTCTTT
>TRBJ2-3|-|TRBV18|-
CASSPVGGVVTDTQYF
TGTGCCAGCTCACCAGTCGGCGGGGTGGTCACAGATACGCAGTATTTT
>TRBJ2-1|-|TRBV11-2|TRBD2
CASSSRGGGFSSYNEQFF
TGTGCCAGCAGCTCCCGGGGCGGGGGGTTCAGCTCCTACAATGAGCAGTTCTTC
>TRBJ1-2|once|TRBV7-9|-
CASSLGETYGYTF
TGTGCCAGCAGCTTAGGGGAGACCTATGGCTACACCTTC
>TRBJ1-3|-|TRBV5-6|-
CASTSSGNTIYF
TGTGCCAGCACATCTTCTGGAAACACCATATATTTT
>TRBJ2-5|-|TRBV7-9|-
CASSLILGSQETQYF
TGTGCCAGCAGCTTAATATTGGGGAGCCAAGAGACCCAGTACTTC
>TRBJ2-1|-|TRBV7-9|TRBD2
CASSSTGTSLVGNEQFF
TGTGCCAGCAGCTCTACCGGGACTAGCTTGGTAGGGAATGAGCAGTTCTTC
>TRBJ2-2|once|TRBV5-1|-
CASSQLVEAGELFF
TGCGCCAGCAGCCAACTAGTGGAGGCCGGGGAGCTGTTTTTT
>TRBJ2-1|-|TRBV7-2|-
CASSSGVRYNEQFF
TGTGCCAGCAGCTCAGGGGTAAGGTACAATGAGCAGTTCTTC
>TRBJ2-2|-|TRBV19|TRBD2
CASSGSGGGDTGELFF
TGTGCCAGTAGTGGTTCGGGCGGGGGTGACACCGGGGAGCTGTTTTTT
>TRBJ1-6|-|TRBV7-8|-
CASSRQLYNSPLHF
TGTGCCAGCAGTAGACAGCTCTATAATTCACCCCTCCACTTT
>TRBJ2-5|-|TRBV19|TRBD2
CASSPGTNKETQYF
TGTGCCAGTAGTCCAGGGACTAACAAAGAGACCCAGTACTTC
>TRBJ2-1|once|TRBV9|-
CASSVEYVNEQFF
TGTGCCAGCAGCGTAGAATATGTCAATGAGCAGTTCTTC
>TRBJ1-2|-|TRBV7-9|-
CASSLGEANYGYTF
TGTGCCAGCAGCTTAGGGGAGGCTAACTATGGCTACACCTTC
>TRBJ2-1|-|TRBV15|-
CATSRDRDPGNEQFF
TGTGCCACCAGCAGAGATCGGGACCCGGGGAATGAGCAGTTCTTC
>TRBJ2-3|-|TRBV5-1|TRBD2
CASSLEVGGNTDTQYF
TGCGCCAGCAGCTTGGAGGTGGGAGGGAACACAGATACGCAGTATTTT
>TRBJ1-2|-|TRBV19|-
CASSIITNYGYTF
TGTGCCAGTAGTATCATAACTAACTATGGCTACACCTTC
>TRBJ1-2|once|TRBV28|-
CASSSDRRNYGYTF
TGTGCCAGCAGTTCCGACAGGAGAAACTATGGCTACACCTTC
>TRBJ1-2|-|TRBV2|-
CASSRLGSVYGYTF
TGTGCCAGCAGCAGGTTAGGGTCGGTCTATGGCTACACCTTC
>TRBJ2-3|-|TRBV30|TRBD2
CAWSRGVRDTQYF
TGTGCCTGGAGTCGGGGGGTGAGAGATACGCAGTATTTT
>TRBJ1-6|-|TRBV7-8|TRBD1
CASSYSGTGNSPLHF
TGTGCCAGCAGCTATTCCGGGACAGGGAATTCACCCCTCCACTTT
>TRBJ1-1|-|TRBV2|-
CASSRPPDPRGDFF
TGTGCCAGCAGCCGACCCCCTGACCCTCGAGGTGATTTCTTT
>TRBJ1-3|-|TRBV29-1|-
CSVSGISGNTIYF
TGCAGCGTTTCAGGGATCTCTGGAAACACCATATATTTT
>TRBJ2-5|-|TRBV13|TRBD2
CASSLRTSSQETQYF
TGTGCCAGCAGCTTGAGGACTAGCTCCCAAGAGACCCAGTACTTC
>TRBJ2-1|-|TRBV9|TRBD2
CASTGAGAGRVYNEQFF
TGTGCCAGCACGGGCGCGGGAGCGGGGAGAGTTTACAATGAGCAGTTCTTC
>TRBJ2-5|-|TRBV5-4|-
CASSPEYQGTQYF
TGTGCCAGCAGTCCGGAGTACCAAGGGACCCAGTACTTC
>TRBJ1-2|-|TRBV28|TRBD1
CASSSRTGSYGYTF
TGTGCCAGCAGTTCTAGGACAGGGAGCTATGGCTACACCTTC
>TRBJ2-3|-|TRBV13|-
CASSRGDTDTQYF
TGTGCCAGCAGCCGCGGGGACACAGATACGCAGTATTTT
>TRBJ2-7|-|TRBV10-3|-
CAISEDSAYEQYF
TGTGCCATCAGTGAGGACAGCGCCTACGAGCAGTACTTC
>TRBJ2-1|-|TRBV4-1|TRBD1
CASSQAGQGYNEQFF
TGCGCCAGCAGCCAAGCGGGACAGGGATACAATGAGCAGTTCTTC
>TRBJ2-7|-|TRBV7-6|-
CASSPGRNSYEQYF
TGTGCCAGCAGCCCTGGGAGGAACTCCTACGAGCAGTACTTC
>TRBJ1-2|-|TRBV19|TRBD1
CATLEQGAPYGYTF
TGTGCCACCCTCGAACAGGGGGCCCCATATGGCTACACCTTC
>TRBJ1-1|-|TRBV6-6|-
CASSIGAEAFF
TGTGCCAGCAGTATCGGAGCCGAAGCTTTCTTT
>TRBJ2-3|-|TRBV5-1|TRBD2
CASSAGGPDTQYF
TGCGCCAGCAGTGCGGGGGGGCCAGATACGCAGTATTTT
>TRBJ2-1|-|TRBV21-1|-
CASSKVLGNAVGAYNEQFF
TGTGCCAGCAGCAAAGTATTAGGGAATGCGGTTGGTGCCTACAATGAGCAGTTCTTC
>TRBJ1-6|few|TRBV4-1|-
CASSQDLAEDPSSPLHF
TGCGCCAGCAGCCAAGATTTGGCGGAGGACCCTTCTTCACCCCTCCACTTT
>TRBJ2-7|-|TRBV5-5|-
CASRYEVEPYEQYF
TGTGCCAGCAGATATGAGGTGGAACCCTACGAGCAGTACTTC
>TRBJ1-1|-|TRBV5-1|TRBD1
CASSLTVDRVEEAFF
TGCGCCAGCAGCTTGACCGTCGACAGGGTGGAAGAAGCTTTCTTT
>TRBJ2-2|-|TRBV27|TRBD1
CASSLLTGAGGTTGELFF
TGTGCCAGCAGTTTACTCACCGGCGCAGGGGGTACCACCGGGGAGCTGTTTTTT
>TRBJ2-7|-|TRBV6-1|-
CASGWAYEQYF
TGTGCCAGCGGGTGGGCCTACGAGCAGTACTTC
>TRBJ2-1|-|TRBV2|-
CASSDLARDEKQFF
TGTGCCAGCAGTGACTTAGCCAGGGACGAAAAGCAGTTCTTC
>TRBJ2-3|few|TRBV29-1|-
CSGGWITDTQYF
TGCAGCGGGGGCTGGATTACAGATACGCAGTATTTT
>TRBJ1-1|once|TRBV28|-
CASSSPGAGRDTEAFF
TGTGCCAGCAGCTCCCCCGGGGCGGGGCGGGACACTGAAGCTTTCTTT
>TRBJ2-5|-|TRBV2|-
CASSGLGFRETQYF
TGTGCCAGCAGTGGGTTAGGGTTTAGGGAGACCCAGTACTTC
>TRBJ2-3|-|TRBV19|-
CASSIGVAGSPRDTQYF
TGTGCCAGTAGTATTGGAGTCGCGGGGAGCCCACGAGATACGCAGTATTTT